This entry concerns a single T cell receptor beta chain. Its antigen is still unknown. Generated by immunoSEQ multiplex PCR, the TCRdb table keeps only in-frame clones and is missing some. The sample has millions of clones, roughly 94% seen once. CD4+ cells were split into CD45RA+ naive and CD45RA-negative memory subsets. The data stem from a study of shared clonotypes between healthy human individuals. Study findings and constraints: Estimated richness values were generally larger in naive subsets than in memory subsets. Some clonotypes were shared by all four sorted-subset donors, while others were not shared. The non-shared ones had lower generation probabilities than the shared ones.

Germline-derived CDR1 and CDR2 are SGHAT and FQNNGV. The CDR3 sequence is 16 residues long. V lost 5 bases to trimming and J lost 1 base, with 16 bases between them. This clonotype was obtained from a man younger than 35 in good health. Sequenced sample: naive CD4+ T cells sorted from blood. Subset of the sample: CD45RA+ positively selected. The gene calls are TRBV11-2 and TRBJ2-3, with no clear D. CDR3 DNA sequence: TGTGCCAGCAGCCATCCTCGCCCCGGCGGCACAGATACGCAGTATTTT. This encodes CASSHPRPGGTDTQYF.